These 22 T cell receptor beta chains share one sample of origin, sequenced in a study of blood T cell repertoires in COVID-19. TCRdb's copy holds only in-frame clones and misses some; the assay was immunoSEQ multiplex PCR. The table has around 62,000 clones, 70% to 90% seen once; the top ten hold 23%. Input material: peripheral blood. The receptors here all came from a man aged 45-60 years with acute or convalescent COVID-19.

The genes are TRBV27 and TRBJ2-1; 7 bases agree with TRBD1. Unmatched junction bases numbered 9, after V lost 0 bases and J lost 7 bases. The germline V gene has CDR1 MNHEY and CDR2 SMNVEV (reference sequence). This CDR3 comprises 16 residues. The CDR3 DNA reads TGTGCCAGCAGTTTATCAACCGGGACAGTCCTTAATGAGCAGTTCTTC. It is translated as CASSLSTGTVLNEQFF.

The CDR3 bases are TGTGCCAGTAAACAGGGGACAAATCAGCCCCAGCATTTT. Amino acid sequence: CASKQGTNQPQHF. The chain links TRBV2 to TRBJ1-5; 7 bases map to TRBD1. The V gene end was trimmed by 9 bases and the J gene end by 4 bases; junction bases not matched to a gene: 6. This CDR3 is 13 amino acids long. Germline V gene data show CDR1 as SNHLY and CDR2 as FYNNEI.

The V gene is TRBV19, the J gene TRBJ1-1; TRBD1 agrees at 7 bases. Unmatched junction bases numbered 15, after V lost 8 bases and J lost 9 bases. The CDR3 totals 14 residues. The V gene's germline CDR1 is LNHDA and CDR2 SQIVND (reference sequence). The CDR3 DNA reads as TGTGCCAGTGGCTGGGCCGGGACAGAGAGAAAAGCTTTCTTT. It is translated as CASGWAGTERKAFF.

This rearrangement joins TRBV6-4 to TRBJ2-1; 8 nucleotides agree with TRBD2. The CDR3 is 14 residues long. CDR1 and CDR2 from the germline V gene are MRHNA and SNTAGT. V lost 4 bases, J lost 8 bases, and 7 bases stayed unmatched. The CDR3 DNA follows: TGTGCCAGCAGTGTCACCAACGGGGGGGATGAGCAGTTCTTC. Its translation: CASSVTNGGDEQFF.

At least ten counts were recorded for this clone. The J gene is TRBJ1-2, the V gene TRBV5-8; 8 nucleotides align to TRBD1. V dropped 4 bases and J dropped 4; count of bases not matched to a gene: 24. This CDR3 is 20 amino acids long. CDR1 is SGHTS, CDR2 YDEGEE, per germline. CDR3 nucleotide sequence: TGTGCCAGCAGCATACCCGGTGTATCGGTCAACCGGGACAGGTTCTATGGCTACACCTTC. Translating gives CASSIPGVSVNRDRFYGYTF.

The chain carries TRBV18 and TRBJ1-2; TRBD1 matches 7 bases. Germline lookup yields CDR1 KGHSH and CDR2 LQKENI. V gave up 2 bases and J gave up 6 bases; unmatched junction bases: 6. This CDR3 has 14 amino acids. CDR3 nucleotide sequence: TGTGCCAGCTCACCATCCGGGACAGCCGATGGCTACACCTTC. Translating gives CASSPSGTADGYTF.

The chain joins TRBV6-5 to TRBJ1-1, with 7 bases that match TRBD1. This CDR3 region has 13 residues. The V segment lost 5 bases and the J segment 3 bases; nucleotides outside the gene matches: 3. Germline V gives CDR1 MNHEY, CDR2 SVGAGI. In DNA, the CDR3 is TGTGCCAGCAGTCCGGGGACAGACACTGAAGCTTTCTTT. Amino acid sequence: CASSPGTDTEAFF.

This chain connects TRBV4-1 to TRBJ2-7; 10 nucleotides match TRBD1. The germline V gene encodes CDR1 MGHRA and CDR2 YSYEKL. The V and J ends lost 4 bases and 0 bases, in that order; junction bases with no gene match: 6. This CDR3 is built from 16 residues. This CDR3 is CASSRRDRGSSYEQYF. Written as DNA, the CDR3 is TGCGCCAGCAGCCGTAGGGACAGGGGATCCTCCTACGAGCAGTACTTC.

There are many counts of this clone. In the same sample, other DNA sequences code for this CDR3. The genes are TRBV9 and TRBJ1-3; 8 bases agree with TRBD1. The V gene end was trimmed by 2 bases and the J gene end by 4 bases; junction bases not matched to a gene: 5. Germline values: CDR1 SGDLS, CDR2 YYNGEE. The CDR3 is 15 amino acids. The CDR3 bases are TGTGCCAGCAGCGTCGATCAGGGGGCGGGAAACACCATATATTTT. As protein: CASSVDQGAGNTIYF.

The chain is built from TRBV5-6 and TRBJ2-4; D not resolved. The CDR3 covers 13 residues. V lost 7 bases, J lost 5 bases, and 13 bases lay in between. CDR1 is SGHDT, CDR2 YYEEEE, per germline. The CDR3 spells CASSGISENIQYF. CDR3 DNA sequence: TGTGCCAGCTCAGGTATATCCGAAAACATTCAGTACTTC.

This clone has a single count. The gene calls are TRBV19 and TRBJ1-2; 8 bases are shared with TRBD1. Germline CDR1 reads LNHDA; CDR2 reads SQIVND (reference sequence). The CDR3 runs 14 residues. The ends lost 5 bases at V and 4 bases at J; junction bases unmatched: 6. The CDR3 is CASSEGQVPYGYTF. DNA for the CDR3: TGTGCCAGTAGTGAGGGACAGGTACCCTATGGCTACACCTTC.

The V gene is TRBV18, the J gene TRBJ1-5; TRBD1 matches 7 bases. The CDR3 has 15 residues. Looked up from germline, CDR1 is KGHSH and CDR2 is LQKENI. The V gene end was trimmed by 3 bases and the J gene end by 5 bases; junction bases not matched to a gene: 7. This CDR3 reads CASSPAGGWDQPQHF. The CDR3 nucleotides read TGTGCCAGCTCACCTGCAGGGGGATGGGATCAGCCCCAGCATTTT.

V usage is TRBV5-1 and J usage is TRBJ2-1; 8 nucleotides line up with TRBD2. Germline CDR1 and CDR2: SGHRS and YFSETQ. This CDR3 contains 16 residues. J lost 5 bases, V lost 3 bases, and 10 bases had no gene match. DNA for the CDR3: TGCGCCAGCAGCTCAATAGCGGGGTACGTACACAATGAGCAGTTCTTC. It specifies CASSSIAGYVHNEQFF.

V is TRBV5-1 and J is TRBJ2-3, with D unclear. Per germline, CDR1 SGHRS and CDR2 YFSETQ. The CDR3 contains 16 residues. V was shortened by 1 base and J by 1 base, with 13 bases between the two germline ends. The CDR3 is CASSLFTGWGTDTQYF. DNA of the CDR3: TGCGCCAGCAGCTTGTTTACGGGTTGGGGCACAGATACGCAGTATTTT.

The gene calls are TRBV5-1 and TRBJ1-1; D is unresolved. The CDR3 is made up of 15 amino acids. The V gene's germline CDR1 is SGHRS and CDR2 YFSETQ. Deletions cut 3 bases from V and 1 base from J, with 13 bases between. The CDR3 spells CASSSSTLENTEAFF. CDR3 sequence (DNA): TGCGCCAGCAGCTCAAGCACCCTAGAGAACACTGAAGCTTTCTTT.

The chain joins TRBV5-4 to TRBJ2-5; 7 bases fit TRBD2. J lost 2 bases, V lost 4 bases, and 8 bases had no gene match. The germline gives CDR1 SGHNT, CDR2 YYREEE (reference sequence). The CDR3 contains 15 residues. CDR3 residues: CASSGGGIIQETQYF. CDR3 sequence (DNA): TGTGCCAGCAGCGGGGGGGGGATTATACAAGAGACCCAGTACTTC.

CDR3 nucleotide sequence: TGTGCCAGCAGATCGATAGAAGAGACCCAGTACTTC. Its translation: CASRSIEETQYF. This sequence joins TRBV6-5 and TRBJ2-5, with D uncertain. The CDR3 has 12 residues. Germline V gene lookup returns CDR1 MNHEY and CDR2 SVGAGI. With 6 bases removed from V and 3 bases from J, the gap between germline ends came to 8 bases.

The gene calls are TRBV10-1 and TRBJ2-2; possibly TRBD2 for D (6 bases). Trimming removed 4 bases from V and 3 bases from J, with 12 bases in between. Germline V lookup: CDR1 WNHNN, CDR2 SYGVQD (reference sequence). CDR3 length equals 15 residues. The CDR3 loop is CASSVTGGDTGELFF. The CDR3, as DNA: TGCGCCAGCAGTGTAACAGGAGGGGACACCGGGGAGCTGTTTTTT.

The CDR3 bases are TGTGCCAGCAGTTACGGGGGCGTCTATGGCTACACCTTC. Protein: CASSYGGVYGYTF. The chain couples TRBV6-5 to TRBJ1-2, with D possibly being TRBD1 (6 bases). Trimming took off 2 bases at V and 4 bases at J, with 8 bases between the two ends. Germline CDR1 is MNHEY and CDR2 is SVGAGI. This CDR3 region has 13 residues.

Regarding this clone: One end of the junction varies from germline; a read error may be responsible. CDR3 sequence reads: CSVERGRAYHEQFF. For the CDR3, the DNA is TGCAGCGTTGAGAGGGGGCGAGCCTACCATGAGCAGTTCTTC. The chain is built from TRBV29-1 and TRBJ2-1; TRBD1 matches at 7 bases. The CDR3 contains 14 residues. Germline assignment: CDR1 SQVTM and CDR2 ANQGSEA.

CDR3: CARGERRGETQYF. CDR3 sequence (DNA): TGTGCCAGAGGCGAGCGGCGAGGTGAGACCCAGTACTTC. The chain is built from TRBV9 and TRBJ2-5, with a possible D match to TRBD2 (5 bases). The V end was cut by 8 bases, the J end by 5 bases, with 16 bases between. The CDR3 has 13 amino acids. Per germline, CDR1 SGDLS and CDR2 YYNGEE.

This sequence joins TRBV29-1 and TRBJ2-5; tentative D call: TRBD2 (6 bases). Germline CDR1 is SQVTM and CDR2 is ANQGSEA. Trimming pared 7 bases from V and 5 bases from J, leaving 17 bases between. The CDR3 has 13 amino acids. The CDR3 protein is CSGGEAGFETQYF. The CDR3 DNA sequence: TGCAGCGGGGGGGAGGCTGGCTTCGAGACCCAGTACTTC.